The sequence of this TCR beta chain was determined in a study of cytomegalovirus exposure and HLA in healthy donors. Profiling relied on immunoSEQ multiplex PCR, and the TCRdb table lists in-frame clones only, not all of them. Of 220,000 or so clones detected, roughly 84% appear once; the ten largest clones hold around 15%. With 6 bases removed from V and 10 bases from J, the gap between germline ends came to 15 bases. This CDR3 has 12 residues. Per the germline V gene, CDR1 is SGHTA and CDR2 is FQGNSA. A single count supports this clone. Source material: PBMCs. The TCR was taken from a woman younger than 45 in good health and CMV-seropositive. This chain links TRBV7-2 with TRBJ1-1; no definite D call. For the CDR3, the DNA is TGTGCCAGCAGAGAAAGACCACGGCTAGCTTTCTTT. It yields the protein CASRERPRLAFF.